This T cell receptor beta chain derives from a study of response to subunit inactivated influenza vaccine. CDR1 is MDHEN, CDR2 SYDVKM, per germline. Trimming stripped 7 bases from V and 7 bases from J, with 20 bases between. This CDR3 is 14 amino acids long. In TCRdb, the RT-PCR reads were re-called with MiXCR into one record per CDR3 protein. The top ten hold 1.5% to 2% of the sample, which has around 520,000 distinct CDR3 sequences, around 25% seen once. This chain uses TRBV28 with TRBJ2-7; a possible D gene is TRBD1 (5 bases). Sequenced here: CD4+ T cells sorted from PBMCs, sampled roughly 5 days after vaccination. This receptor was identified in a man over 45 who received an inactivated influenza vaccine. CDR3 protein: CASTPSRTSGEQYF. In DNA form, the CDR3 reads TGTGCCAGCACCCCTTCCAGGACCTCAGGGGAGCAGTACTTC.